This entry lists 21 T cell receptor beta chains sequenced from one sample in a study of blood T cell repertoires in COVID-19 (dated by TCRdb to the early 2020s). The library was obtained by the immunoSEQ multiplex PCR assay. Imported from immuneACCESS, the table was reduced by TCRdb to in-frame sequences with V and J called. These copies leave out some clones; in studies compared against another copy, an unresolved V gene accounts for under half, and the cause of the remainder is not known. The sample table lists some 99,000 clones, 75% to 85% of them with a count of one. Clones ranked in the top ten supply around a quarter of the sample. The specimen sequenced was peripheral blood. Source of these receptors: a man between 65 and 85 years old with acute or convalescent COVID-19.

This clone was detected only a few times. The CDR3 region has the DNA TGTGCAGTAGTAGAGGACACCTCCTACGAGCAGTACTTC. It translates to CAVVEDTSYEQYF. J is TRBJ2-7 and V is TRBV19; D may be TRBD1 (5 bases). This CDR3 has 13 amino acids. From germline, CDR1 is LNHDA and CDR2 SQIVND (reference sequence).

This chain links TRBV28 with TRBJ2-2, with a tentative D call TRBD2 (6 bases). Germline loops: CDR1 MDHEN, CDR2 SYDVKM. CDR3 length: 15 amino acids. V shed 7 bases and J shed 6 bases, with 18 bases lying between them. CDR3: CASTQGGIMAGELFF. Here the CDR3 DNA reads TGTGCCAGCACCCAAGGAGGGATCATGGCCGGGGAGCTGTTTTTT.

The genes are TRBV5-1 and TRBJ2-1, with 10 bases aligning to TRBD2. The CDR3 has 16 residues. The trim removed 4 bases at V and 7 bases at J, leaving 11 bases unmatched. From germline, CDR1 is SGHRS and CDR2 YFSETQ. The CDR3 bases are TGCGCCAGCAGCCCCGGAAGCGGGAGGGCCGTAAATGAGCAGTTCTTC. This gives the protein CASSPGSGRAVNEQFF. The full variable domain, rest sourced from reference TRBV5-1 and TRBJ2-1, is KAGVTQTPRYLIKTRGQQVTLSCSPISGHRSVSWYQQTPGQGLQFLFEYFSETQRNKGNFPGRFSGRQFSNSRSEMNVSTLELGDSALYLCASSPGSGRAVNEQFFGPGTRLTVL.

The chain carries TRBV6-4 and TRBJ2-3; TRBD2 might be the D (6 bases). The CDR3 runs 15 residues. Per the germline V gene, CDR1 is MRHNA and CDR2 is SNTAGT. The germline V and J ends were trimmed by 0 bases and 2 bases, with 9 bases remaining between them. The CDR3 DNA follows: TGTGCCAGCAGTGACTCGGGACTGTTCACAGATACGCAGTATTTT. Translating it yields CASSDSGLFTDTQYF.

The chain couples TRBV6-5 to TRBJ1-4; D unresolved. CDR3 length: 14 amino acids. V lost 6 bases and J 12 bases, leaving 20 bases between the germline ends. Germline V lookup: CDR1 MNHEY, CDR2 SVGAGI. The DNA for the CDR3 is TGTGCCAGCAGCTCCGGACTGCCTAATGGAGAACTGTTTTTT. As protein: CASSSGLPNGELFF.

The chain links TRBV4-2 to TRBJ1-3, with no clear D. Germline V gene lookup returns CDR1 LGHNA and CDR2 YNFKEQ. Trimming stripped 3 bases from V and 4 bases from J, with 13 bases between. The length of the CDR3 is 15 residues. The CDR3 spells CASSQERSLGNTIYF. The DNA of the CDR3 is TGTGCCAGCAGCCAGGAGAGGAGCTTGGGAAACACCATATATTTT.

The chain is built from TRBV10-3 and TRBJ2-1; 8 nucleotides align to TRBD1. The CDR3 extends over 15 amino acids. V trimming: 6 bases; J trimming: 1 base; junction bases outside the gene matches: 5. Germline CDR1 reads ENHRY; CDR2 reads SYGVKD. CDR3 residues: CAIRDTGGSYNEQFF. The CDR3 DNA reads TGTGCCATCAGGGACACAGGGGGTTCCTACAATGAGCAGTTCTTC.

This clone has more than one count but fewer than ten. The chain uses TRBV9 and TRBJ2-1, with a weak D call TRBD2 (6 bases). The CDR3 contains 14 residues. Trimming cost V 0 bases and J 9 bases, with 13 bases left between them. Germline V gene sequence: CDR1 SGDLS, CDR2 YYNGEE. DNA for the CDR3: TGTGCCAGCAGCGTAGATCCAGCGGGCGGTGAGCAGTTCTTC. Protein sequence: CASSVDPAGGEQFF.

The V and J genes are TRBV28 and TRBJ2-1, with TRBD2 matching 9 bases. V was pared by 6 bases and J by 3 bases, with 15 bases of the junction left unmatched. Germline V gene lookup returns CDR1 MDHEN and CDR2 SYDVKM. The CDR3 runs 18 residues. CDR3 DNA sequence: TGTGCCAGCAGCCCGATAGCGGGAGTTGAACGAAGCTACAATGAGCAGTTCTTC. It yields the protein CASSPIAGVERSYNEQFF.

This rearrangement joins TRBV30 to TRBJ2-7; TRBD2 agrees at 7 bases. The CDR3 is 13 amino acids. V shed 5 bases, J shed 4 bases, and the junction held 8 bases outside the gene matches. The germline CDR1 and CDR2 sequences are GTSNPN and SVGIG (reference sequence). The CDR3 loop reads CAWSPVAGYEQYF. As DNA, the CDR3 is TGTGCCTGGTCTCCGGTAGCGGGTTACGAGCAGTACTTC.

The chain has TRBV29-1 and TRBJ2-5; the match to TRBD1 covers 7 bases. In germline, CDR1 is SQVTM, CDR2 ANQGSEA. With 7 bases clipped from V and 2 bases from J, the junction kept 4 bases outside the gene matches. This CDR3 contains 12 residues. The chain's CDR3 is CSANRGQETQYF. The CDR3 DNA reads TGCAGCGCCAACAGGGGTCAAGAGACCCAGTACTTC.

This chain links TRBV3-1 (or the pseudogene TRBV3-2) with TRBJ2-7; no firm D call. CDR1 and CDR2 from the germline V gene are LGHDT and YNNKEL (reference sequence). CDR3 length: 18 residues. Between the trimmed V and J ends, which lost 0 bases and 0 bases, there was a span of 18 bases. CDR3 in amino acids: CASSQDDRFYSLSYEQYF. CDR3 bases: TGTGCCAGCAGCCAAGATGACCGTTTTTATAGCCTCTCCTACGAGCAGTACTTC.

This clone appeared a few times. V and J are TRBV5-1 and TRBJ2-7, with D possibly TRBD1 on 6 matching bases. V was cut by 0 bases and J by 7 bases, with 14 bases left in between. The CDR3 totals 14 residues. Germline CDR1 SGHRS, CDR2 YFSETQ. In DNA form, the CDR3 reads TGCGCCAGCAGCTTGGCGGCAGGGGTTGGGGAGCAGTACTTC. Translation: CASSLAAGVGEQYF.

The chain employs TRBV11-2 and TRBJ1-1; possibly TRBD1 for D (6 bases). The germline V gene has CDR1 SGHAT and CDR2 FQNNGV. Trimming took 5 bases from V and 10 from J, leaving 14 bases between them. The CDR3 sequence is 12 residues long. The DNA for the CDR3 is TGTGCCAGCAGCCAGGGGACGGCCGTAGCTTTCTTT. Translation: CASSQGTAVAFF.

The V call is TRBV18, the J call TRBJ1-5; 7 nucleotides align to TRBD1. Germline trimming cut 4 bases from V and 0 bases from J; bases unmatched to any gene: 9. There are 17 residues in the CDR3. Germline loops: CDR1 KGHSH, CDR2 LQKENI. DNA for the CDR3: TGTGCCAGCTCACAGCGAATTGGGACAGATAGCAATCAGCCCCAGCATTTT. Protein sequence: CASSQRIGTDSNQPQHF.

The chain links TRBV5-6 to TRBJ2-3; 11 bases agree with TRBD2. This CDR3 comprises 17 residues. Trimming removed 0 bases from V and 2 bases from J; junction bases left unmatched: 5. Germline-derived CDR1 and CDR2 are SGHDT and YYEEEE. CDR3 DNA sequence: TGTGCCAGCAGCTTGGGACTAGCGGGAATCCACACAGATACGCAGTATTTT. Residues: CASSLGLAGIHTDTQYF.

The V gene is TRBV28, the J gene TRBJ2-7; possibly TRBD2 for D (5 bases). The germline CDR1 and CDR2 sequences are MDHEN and SYDVKM. This CDR3 is 16 amino acids long. Trimming removed 4 bases from V and 1 base from J, with 17 bases in between. The CDR3 spells CASSSPGSSSSYEQYF. The CDR3 DNA reads as TGTGCCAGCAGTTCCCCTGGGAGCTCTTCTTCCTACGAGCAGTACTTC.

V usage is TRBV7-8 and J usage is TRBJ2-7, with D maybe TRBD1 (7 bases). There are 14 residues in the CDR3. V gave up 3 bases and J gave up 7 bases, with 16 bases separating them. Germline V CDR1 and CDR2: SGHVS, FQNEAQ. In DNA form, the CDR3 reads TGTGCCAGCAGCTTTGGCGACAGGGACTCAGAGCAGTACTTC. This translates into CASSFGDRDSEQYF.

V and J are TRBV19 and TRBJ1-2; no definite D call. V lost 3 bases and J 4 bases, leaving 18 bases between the germline ends. This CDR3 is built from 16 residues. The germline gives CDR1 LNHDA, CDR2 SQIVND (reference sequence). The CDR3 loop reads CASSIGSPSVSYGYTF. The CDR3 DNA is TGTGCCAGTAGTATCGGGTCACCCTCGGTGAGCTATGGCTACACCTTC.

This sequence joins TRBV7-9 and TRBJ1-6, with D maybe TRBD1 (5 bases). V gave up 5 bases and J gave up 10 bases, with 15 bases separating them. The CDR3 is made up of 14 amino acids. The germline V gene encodes CDR1 SEHNR and CDR2 FQNEAQ (reference sequence). The CDR3 sequence: CASSLRQGRSPLHF. In DNA form, the CDR3 reads TGTGCCAGCAGCCTTCGGCAGGGAAGATCACCCCTCCACTTT.

As for this clone: The identical CDR3 is also encoded by other nucleotide sequences in the sample. The rearrangement uses TRBV28 and TRBJ1-6; D is unresolved. Germline CDR1 reads MDHEN; CDR2 reads SYDVKM. V was shortened by 6 bases and J by 7 bases, with 16 bases between the two germline ends. The CDR3 spans 15 residues. This CDR3 reads CASSRPRGPNSPLHF. The DNA of the CDR3 is TGTGCCAGCAGCCGACCAAGAGGCCCGAATTCACCCCTCCACTTT.